This section outlines one T cell receptor (beta chain) sequence together with its context. This sample was included in a study of blood T cell repertoires in COVID-19. Looking at the study overall: From T cells, B-cell-depleted T cells, or PBMCs came the material, which was cDNA or gDNA.

The table came from immunoSEQ multiplex PCR; TCRdb's copy has only in-frame clones and leaves some out. The sample lists 200,000 to 300,000 clones; over 70% were seen once. The germline V gene has CDR1 LGHDT and CDR2 YNNKEL (reference sequence). The junction had 6 bases not matched to a gene; V was cut back by 1 base and J by 4 bases. The CDR3 runs to 17 residues. The origin of this receptor is a woman older than 75 with acute or convalescent COVID-19. V usage is TRBV3-1 (or the pseudogene TRBV3-2) and J usage is TRBJ2-2; 10 bases map to TRBD1. The sample consisted of peripheral blood. In DNA form, the CDR3 reads TGTGCCAGCAGCCAAGGAGGGACAGGGGAGAGCACCGGGGAGCTGTTTTTT. Its translation: CASSQGGTGESTGELFF.